This section outlines one TCR beta chain sequence together with its context. From germline, CDR1 is LNHDA and CDR2 SQIVND (reference sequence). With 1 base removed from V and 1 base from J, the gap between germline ends came to 8 bases. CDR3 size: 14 residues. These data are taken from a study of cytomegalovirus exposure and HLA in healthy donors. Primers for the PCR totalled 60 Vbeta and 13 Jbeta. Some clones are missing from TCRdb's copy, which holds only in-frame ones; the method was immunoSEQ multiplex PCR. The table includes 150,000 to 160,000 clones, around 83% detected once. The source material was PBMCs. The sequence derives from a young woman in good health and CMV-seronegative. The chain is built from TRBV19 and TRBJ2-7; TRBD2 is a possible D gene (6 bases). The chain's CDR3 is CASSIAGESYEQYF. The CDR3 DNA is TGTGCCAGTAGTATAGCGGGAGAATCCTACGAGCAGTACTTC.